The clone carrying this T cell receptor beta chain was counted a single time. This sample was taken from a study of T cells in Graves' hyperthyroidism and ophthalmopathy. Germline loops: CDR1 SQVTM, CDR2 ANQGSEA. V lost 6 bases and J lost 6; bases outside the gene matches: 10. The CDR3 is made up of 13 amino acids. TCR beta CDR3 regions were amplified from RNA transcripts. HTBI primers drove first-round RT-PCR of the TCR CDR3. MiXCR, run by TCRdb on the multiplex PCR reads, gives a single entry per CDR3 protein. Of some 350,000 distinct CDR3 sequences in the sample, 19% were seen once. Stable Graves' hyperthyroidism denoted no ophthalmopathy progression over 18 months. Diagnoses rested on clinical symptoms, serum thyroxine and TRAb, thyroid ultrasound and orbital computed tomography.

This clonotype originated in a woman younger than 35 with Graves' hyperthyroidism. V usage is TRBV29-1 and J usage is TRBJ1-2; TRBD1 matches 7 bases. Sequencing used blood. CDR3 coding DNA: TGCAGCGTACGAGACAGGGTTAAGGATGGCTACACCTTC. Its translation: CSVRDRVKDGYTF.